Listed below are T cell receptor beta chains from one sample, sequenced in a study of control samples from healthy donors and cancer patients. Measured with immunoSEQ multiplex PCR; TCRdb has only the in-frame clones, and not every one. The sample shows 70,000 or so clones, 84% of them seen only once. The sample consisted of blood. These receptors were collected from a middle-aged man in good health. Each CDR3 is given with its conserved first and last residue. A D gene is named only where the DNA matches it firmly. For some rows the clone size is stated as once, few or many, or as a class when expanded; others skip it.

>NA|TRBV11-2|NA|TRBJ1-2|17
CASSLSPLQGVAYGYTF
TGTGCCAGCAGCTTGTCCCCGTTACAAGGGGTGGCATATGGCTACACCTTC
>NA|TRBV6-5|TRBD1|TRBJ1-1|15
CASSYTTGLNTEAFF
TGTGCCAGCAGTTACACGACAGGGCTGAACACTGAAGCTTTCTTT
>once|TRBV19|NA|TRBJ2-7|12
CASSIRGAEQYF
TGTGCCAGTAGTATCCGGGGGGCCGAGCAGTACTTC
>NA|TRBV24-1|NA|TRBJ2-7|13
CATSETGAYEQYF
TGTGCCACCAGTGAAACCGGGGCCTACGAGCAGTACTTC
>NA|TRBV7-9|TRBD2|TRBJ2-7|16
CASSGDVSGSPYEQYF
TGTGCCAGCAGCGGGGACGTGAGCGGGAGTCCTTACGAGCAGTACTTC
>NA|TRBV27|NA|TRBJ2-7|12
CASSSPLHEQYF
TGTGCCAGCAGTTCCCCACTCCACGAGCAGTACTTC
>NA|TRBV5-6|NA|TRBJ1-2|12
CASSFGKNGYTF
TGTGCCAGCAGCTTCGGTAAGAATGGCTACACCTTC
>NA|TRBV6-2/TRBV6-3|NA|TRBJ2-7|13
CASSSGLVDEQYF
TGTGCCAGCAGTTCTGGGCTAGTGGACGAGCAGTACTTC
>NA|TRBV9|NA|TRBJ2-3|16
CASSVARAGLADTQYF
TGTGCCAGCAGCGTAGCCCGAGCAGGGCTGGCAGATACGCAGTATTTT
>NA|TRBV30|TRBD1|TRBJ1-2|14
CAWRPGQPYYGYTF
TGTGCCTGGAGACCGGGACAGCCGTACTATGGCTACACCTTC
>NA|TRBV6-2/TRBV6-3|TRBD2|TRBJ2-3|17
CASSPPPLAGITDTQYF
TGTGCCAGCAGCCCCCCCCCACTAGCGGGGATCACAGATACGCAGTATTTT
>once|TRBV28|NA|TRBJ1-5|17
CASSLNPRDGWNQPQHF
TGTGCCAGCAGTTTAAATCCCCGGGACGGCTGGAATCAGCCCCAGCATTTT
>NA|TRBV7-9|NA|TRBJ2-3|16
CASTPRSGLSTDTQYF
TGTGCCAGCACCCCCAGGAGCGGGCTTAGCACAGATACGCAGTATTTT
>NA|TRBV7-9|NA|TRBJ2-1|15
CASSYDRQSYNEQFF
TGTGCCAGCAGTTACGACAGGCAATCCTACAATGAGCAGTTCTTC
>few|TRBV18|NA|TRBJ2-1|13
CASSPPDSNEQFF
TGTGCCAGCTCACCACCGGACAGCAATGAGCAGTTCTTC
>NA|TRBV2|NA|TRBJ2-7|13
CAGVGGSSYEQYF
TGTGCCGGGGTGGGGGGTTCCTCCTACGAGCAGTACTTC
>NA|TRBV18|TRBD2|TRBJ2-7|13
CASSPASGGEQYF
TGTGCCAGCTCACCTGCTAGCGGGGGAGAGCAGTACTTC
>NA|TRBV20-1|TRBD1|TRBJ1-5|14
CSASWTGRNQPQHF
TGCAGTGCTAGTTGGACAGGGCGCAATCAGCCCCAGCATTTT
>NA|TRBV7-2|TRBD2|TRBJ2-1|13
CASRLAGYNEQFF
TGTGCCAGCAGACTAGCGGGGTACAATGAGCAGTTCTTC
>NA|TRBV28|NA|TRBJ1-2|16
CASSLFSTDANYGYTF
TGTGCCAGCAGTTTATTTTCGACAGATGCTAACTATGGCTACACCTTC
>medium-sized|TRBV28|NA|TRBJ1-2|14
CASSYTAEEYGYTF
TGTGCCAGCAGTTACACAGCCGAAGAGTATGGCTACACCTTC
>NA|TRBV19|TRBD1|TRBJ1-1|14
CASSINRGNTEAFF
TGTGCCAGTAGTATAAACAGGGGGAACACTGAAGCTTTCTTT
>NA|TRBV6-6|NA|TRBJ1-5|16
CASSYSPRALNQPQHF
TGTGCCAGCAGTTACTCGCCCAGGGCCCTCAATCAGCCCCAGCATTTT
>many|TRBV24-1|NA|TRBJ1-1|13
CATSSPGWTEAFF
TGTGCCACCAGCTCTCCCGGTTGGACTGAAGCTTTCTTT
>NA|TRBV20-1|TRBD2|TRBJ2-3|19
CSASPFSGGPGGSTDTQYF
TGCAGTGCTAGTCCGTTTAGCGGGGGTCCCGGGGGGAGCACAGATACGCAGTATTTT
>NA|TRBV27|NA|TRBJ1-2|13
CASSHSRNYGYTF
TGTGCCAGCAGTCACAGTAGAAACTATGGCTACACCTTC